The subject of this entry is one TCR beta chain. Its antigen remains unidentified. Autoimmune disease history or systemic immunosuppression disqualified patients. This sample was included in a study of OX40 agonist ivuxolimab in advanced cancers. Across the study: With ivuxolimab, an agonistic anti-OX40 (CD134) antibody, patients were treated. Findings of the study overall: Among the lowest peripheral clonal expansion occurred in 0.1-3.0 mg/kg partial responders. No antigen was identified for the clonally expanded peripheral T cells.

Sequencing used immunoSEQ multiplex PCR; TCRdb keeps in-frame clones, though not all of them. The sample carries over 90,000 clones, approximately 87% recorded once. This CDR3 has 14 amino acids. Germline CDR1 reads SGHTA; CDR2 reads FQGNSA. The V end lost 1 base, the J end lost 3 bases, and 7 bases lay between the germline ends. This chain uses TRBV7-2 with TRBJ1-5, with no clear D. The starting material was CD4+ or CD8+ T cells sorted from blood, obtained in a trial of the OX40 agonist ivuxolimab. The source of this sequence is an adult with an advanced solid tumor such as melanoma, head and neck, liver or kidney cancer. CDR3 in amino acids: CASSLVGVNQPQHF. The DNA for the CDR3 is TGTGCCAGCAGCTTAGTGGGAGTCAATCAGCCCCAGCATTTT.